The sample holds one count of the clone carrying this T cell receptor (beta chain). Its antigen is undetermined. The data are from a study of lymphopenia after photon versus proton radiotherapy. Whole-study findings and limits: Authors raise, but do not show, better survival with proton therapy. Photon-treated patients lost naive T cells and TCR diversity; proton-treated stayed stable. Oligoclonal CD8+ Temra expansion after nadir drove photon patients' diversity drop. Larger post-nadir TCR diversity loss correlated inversely with survival in deceased patients.

Measured with immunoSEQ multiplex PCR; TCRdb has only the in-frame clones, and not every one. The sample shows tens of thousands of clones, approximately 84% of them seen only once. The CDR3 is made up of 15 amino acids. Trimming removed 6 bases from V and 1 base from J; junction bases left unmatched: 6. The germline gives CDR1 MNHEY, CDR2 SMNVEV (reference sequence). J is TRBJ2-3 and V is TRBV27, with 8 bases identical to TRBD2. The source is a man aged 60 to 69 with pancreatic cancer. The specimen comprised peripheral blood, sampled from a patient treated with proton-based radiotherapy. CDR3 nucleotides: TGTGCCAGCAGGTCAGCGGGAGCAGGCACAGATACGCAGTATTTT. As protein: CASRSAGAGTDTQYF.